The 19 T cell receptor beta chains below were found in one sample sequenced in a study of T-cell reconstitution after alpha-beta-depleted transplantation in children. Unique molecular identifiers were incorporated when the TCRbeta library was constructed. TCRdb re-called the PCR reads through MiXCR, storing one row per CDR3 protein. The sample includes approximately 300,000 distinct CDR3 sequences, around 10% of them seen just once. The sample in question was peripheral blood, obtained 180 days after TCRalphabeta/CD19-depleted stem cell transplant. The origin of the receptors is a male patient aged 2-15 years who had a stem cell transplant for chronic granulomatous disease, so the T cells may come from the graft donor.

The V gene is TRBV20-1, the J gene TRBJ2-7; 8 positions match TRBD2. CDR1 and CDR2 (germline): DFQATT, SNEGSKA (reference sequence). The CDR3 length is 15 residues. V was pared by 0 bases and J by 4 bases, with 8 bases of the junction left unmatched. CDR3 DNA sequence: TGCAGTGCTAGAGAGAAGGGACTAGTAACGTACGAGCAGTACTTC. Amino acids: CSAREKGLVTYEQYF.

The table lists this clonotype with many counts. The J gene is TRBJ1-2, the V gene TRBV12-3 or TRBV12-4; tentative D call: TRBD1 (6 bases). V lost 7 bases to trimming and J lost 8 bases, with 14 bases between them. The CDR3 sequence is 12 residues long. Here the CDR3 reads CASTLGASGYTF. The CDR3 DNA follows: TGTGCCAGCACCCTGGGGGCGTCGGGCTACACCTTC.

This clonotype was counted at least ten times. The chain couples TRBV20-1 to TRBJ1-2, with D perhaps TRBD1 (5 bases). This CDR3 spans 14 amino acids. The V gene lost 0 bases and the J gene lost 7 bases, with 15 bases spanning the gap. Germline CDR1 is DFQATT and CDR2 is SNEGSKA (reference sequence). For the CDR3, the DNA is TGCAGTGCTAGAGATCGCGGGGGTGAAATTGGCTACACCTTC. It codes for CSARDRGGEIGYTF.

This clonotype showed up many times. The chain has TRBV7-8 and TRBJ1-5; TRBD1 agrees at 9 bases. The CDR3 loop spans 16 amino acids. Germline CDR1 reads SGHVS; CDR2 reads FQNEAQ. Trimming at V came to 5 bases and at J to 7 bases, leaving 12 bases not matched to a gene. CDR3 amino acids: CASSPRQGELWQPQHF. Here the CDR3 DNA reads TGTGCCAGCAGCCCAAGACAGGGGGAGTTATGGCAGCCCCAGCATTTT.

Comment on this clonotype: This may come from a read error, since a much larger clone is one base off. The DNA of the CDR3 is TGTGCCAGCAGCCGCCGGGACAGGGGCCAAAATGAGCAGTTCTTC. This codes for CASSRRDRGQNEQFF. The chain employs TRBV7-9 and TRBJ2-1; the match to TRBD1 covers 10 bases. The CDR3 has 15 amino acids. Trimming cost V 5 bases and J 7 bases; bases outside gene matches: 8. Per germline, CDR1 SEHNR and CDR2 FQNEAQ (reference sequence).

This clonotype has a single count. A much more abundant neighbour one base away suggests this may be a read error. The chain uses TRBV19 and TRBJ1-5; D uncertain. The V end was cut by 3 bases, the J end by 6 bases, with 6 bases between. CDR1 is LNHDA and CDR2 is SQIVND in the germline V gene (reference sequence). There are 12 residues in the CDR3. Here the CDR3 DNA reads TGTGCCAGTAGTATGGGCATTCAGCCCCAGCATTTT. Translated, it gives CASSMGIQPQHF.

This clonotype appeared many times. This chain connects TRBV28 to TRBJ1-1; D gene uncertain. CDR1 and CDR2 (germline): MDHEN, SYDVKM. V shed 4 bases and J shed 1 base, with 13 bases lying between them. The CDR3 extends over 15 amino acids. CDR3 nucleotide sequence: TGTGCCAGCAGTTCCCGGGGATGGGGGAACACTGAAGCTTTCTTT. Its protein product is CASSSRGWGNTEAFF. The full variable domain, with the rest looked up from reference TRBV28 and TRBJ1-1, is DVKVTQSSRYLVKRTGEKVFLECVQDMDHENMFWYRQDPGLGLRLIYFSYDVKMKEKGDIPEGYSVSREKKERFSLILESASTNQTSMYLCASSSRGWGNTEAFFGQGTRLTVV.

This clonotype was found many times. The chain joins TRBV21-1 to TRBJ2-4; the table's D call, TRBD2, has no DNA check behind it. TRBV21-1 is described as a pseudogene. The CDR3 totals 15 residues. For the CDR3, the DNA is TGTGCCAGACCCTGGCTAGCGGTAGCCAAAAACATTCAGTACTTC. Translated, it gives CARPWLAVAKNIQYF.

This clonotype was seen at least ten times. DNA for the CDR3: TGTGCCAGCAGCCCACTAGCGGGAGTGGGGGAGCAGTTCTTC. As protein: CASSPLAGVGEQFF. J is TRBJ2-1 and V is TRBV7-2; 11 nucleotides match TRBD2. The junction had 7 bases not matched to a gene; V was cut back by 5 bases and J by 10 bases. Germline V CDR1 and CDR2: SGHTA, FQGNSA. The CDR3 spans 14 residues.

This clonotype has ten or more counts. The chain has TRBV4-1 and TRBJ1-1; a weak D match, TRBD1 (5 bases). This CDR3 is 14 amino acids long. Per the germline V gene, CDR1 is MGHRA and CDR2 is YSYEKL. V was trimmed by 8 bases and J by 5 bases, leaving 18 bases between them. In nucleotides, the CDR3 is TGCGCCAGCCGGCAGGGACTGGGGGTTACTGAAGCTTTCTTT. This codes for CASRQGLGVTEAFF.

This clonotype was seen ten or more times. The J gene is TRBJ2-1, the V gene TRBV7-2; 10 bases line up with TRBD2. V gave up 1 base and J gave up 4 bases; unmatched junction bases: 4. Looked up from germline, CDR1 is SGHTA and CDR2 is FQGNSA. The CDR3 totals 16 residues. In nucleotides, the CDR3 is TGTGCCAGCAGCTTAGTGGGGACTAGCGTTTACAATGAGCAGTTCTTC. It specifies CASSLVGTSVYNEQFF.

This clonotype has a handful of counts. This chain connects TRBV27 to TRBJ2-1; possibly TRBD1 or TRBD2 for D (5 bases each). This CDR3 is built from 15 residues. CDR1 is MNHEY, CDR2 SMNVEV, per germline (reference sequence). V was shortened by 6 bases and J by 3 bases, with 15 bases between the two germline ends. CDR3 sequence: CASSPRGSFYNEQFF. The CDR3, as DNA: TGTGCCAGCAGCCCACGGGGCTCCTTCTACAATGAGCAGTTCTTC.

The sample holds many counts of this clonotype. The gene calls are TRBV18 and TRBJ2-1; 10 bases match TRBD1. V was pared by 3 bases and J by 7 bases, with 0 bases of the junction left unmatched. The CDR3 extends over 13 amino acids. Germline values: CDR1 KGHSH, CDR2 LQKENI. CDR3 sequence: CASSPGQGNEQFF. The CDR3 nucleotides are TGTGCCAGCTCACCGGGACAGGGGAATGAGCAGTTCTTC.

This clonotype was counted at least ten times. The genes are TRBV24-1 and TRBJ2-2, with 8 positions matching TRBD1. V trimming: 0 bases; J trimming: 7 bases; junction bases outside the gene matches: 9. The CDR3 is made up of 17 amino acids. Germline V lookup: CDR1 KGHDR, CDR2 SFDVKD. CDR3 region: CATSDLHGQGAIGELFF. The DNA for the CDR3 is TGTGCCACCAGTGATTTGCATGGTCAGGGGGCTATCGGGGAGCTGTTTTTT.

As for this clonotype: This sequence may be a read error, since a much larger clone differs from it by one base. Given the absence of the conserved phenylalanine or tryptophan at the CDR3 end, a read error is likely. V is TRBV20-1 and J is TRBJ1-1; D ambiguous. The CDR3 loop spans 16 amino acids. CDR1 is DFQATT and CDR2 is SNEGSKA in the germline V gene (reference sequence). V lost 2 bases to trimming and J lost 4 bases, with 20 bases between them. The CDR3: CSARYPEIFDFTEAFI. CDR3 nucleotides: TGCAGTGCTAGATACCCGGAGATATTCGACTTCACTGAAGCTTTCATT.

This clonotype has a count of ten or more. V usage is TRBV29-1 and J usage is TRBJ2-6; D unresolved. Per germline, CDR1 SQVTM and CDR2 ANQGSEA. The CDR3 length is 16 residues. V was shortened by 5 bases and J by 0 bases, with 14 bases between the two germline ends. The CDR3 DNA reads TGCAGCGTTTTATGGGAAACCTCCTCTGGGGCCAACGTCCTGACTTTC. Protein sequence: CSVLWETSSGANVLTF.

This clonotype showed up many times. The chain links TRBV12-3 or TRBV12-4 to TRBJ2-5; 9 nucleotides align to TRBD2. The CDR3 totals 15 residues. Trimming took 3 bases from V and 1 from J; bases not matched to a gene: 3. The CDR3 DNA sequence: TGTGCCAGCAGTTTTCTAGCGGGATCCCAAGAGACCCAGTACTTC. Its protein is CASSFLAGSQETQYF.

This clonotype was seen repeatedly, ten times or more. The chain carries TRBV9 and TRBJ2-2; D is undetermined. Germline loops: CDR1 SGDLS, CDR2 YYNGEE. The CDR3 sequence is 12 residues long. V gave up 0 bases and J gave up 5 bases, with 2 bases separating them. The CDR3 sequence: CASSVVTGELFF. CDR3 DNA: TGTGCCAGCAGCGTAGTAACCGGGGAGCTGTTTTTT.

The chain carries TRBV5-1 and TRBJ1-1; no reliable D call. This CDR3 has 14 amino acids. CDR1 is SGHRS, CDR2 YFSETQ, per germline. V lost 3 bases and J 2 bases, leaving 11 bases between the germline ends. In DNA form, the CDR3 reads TGCGCCAGCAGCTGGGATCGGACCAACACTGAAGCTTTCTTT. It is translated as CASSWDRTNTEAFF.